Presented here are 28 T cell receptor beta chains from one specimen sequenced in a study of radiotherapy plus CTLA-4 blockade in lung cancer. TCRdb's table, derived via immunoSEQ multiplex PCR, lists solely in-frame clones and lacks some. The sample holds 25,000 to 35,000 clones, around three quarters seen once. The sequencing used peripheral blood, collected from a patient treated with radiotherapy plus ipilimumab. The receptors shown here come from a human donor with non-small cell lung cancer that progressed on radiotherapy plus ipilimumab.

The chain employs TRBV9 and TRBJ2-1; 8 bases match TRBD2. CDR3 length: 16 residues. CDR1 is SGDLS, CDR2 YYNGEE, per germline. Losses at the gene ends were 4 bases for V and 2 bases for J; bases not matched to a gene: 8. In nucleotides, the CDR3 is TGTGCCAGCAGCCATCCCGGGGGGGTACCCTACAATGAGCAGTTCTTC. As protein: CASSHPGGVPYNEQFF.

In this sample, this clone turned up a few times. The chain combines TRBV5-1 with TRBJ2-3, with 7 bases that match TRBD2. Germline V gene data show CDR1 as SGHRS and CDR2 as YFSETQ. Losses at the gene ends were 3 bases for V and 3 bases for J; bases not matched to a gene: 13. The CDR3 spans 17 residues. The CDR3 loop reads CASSWGLREEGTDTQYF. For the CDR3, the DNA is TGCGCCAGCAGCTGGGGTTTACGGGAGGAGGGTACAGATACGCAGTATTTT.

This clone was seen more than once but under ten times. The chain uses TRBV28 and TRBJ2-7; TRBD1 matches at 10 bases. The CDR3 has 16 residues. J was trimmed by 5 bases and V by 4 bases; bases with no gene match: 11. Germline assignment: CDR1 MDHEN and CDR2 SYDVKM. This chain's CDR3 is CASSSIGTGVVDEQYF. CDR3 coding DNA: TGTGCCAGCAGTTCCATCGGGACAGGGGTGGTAGACGAGCAGTACTTC.

This rearrangement joins TRBV5-4 to TRBJ2-1; 9 bases match TRBD1. There are 15 residues in the CDR3. The germline V gene has CDR1 SGHNT and CDR2 YYREEE (reference sequence). Losses at the gene ends were 4 bases for V and 7 bases for J; bases not matched to a gene: 9. The CDR3, as DNA: TGTGCCAGCAGCCCCCGGGACAGGGAGTGGAATGAGCAGTTCTTC. It codes for CASSPRDREWNEQFF.

This chain joins TRBV7-6 and TRBJ2-7; D is unclear. Trimming shortened V by 3 bases and J by 3 bases, and 15 bases separated the two germline ends. The CDR3 loop spans 15 amino acids. Germline assignment: CDR1 SGHVS and CDR2 FNYEAQ. The CDR3 reads CASSLTGSTSYEQYF. The CDR3 nucleotides read TGTGCCAGCAGCTTGACTGGTTCGACAAGCTACGAGCAGTACTTC.

The gene calls are TRBV30 and TRBJ2-1; D is unclear. The CDR3 has 12 residues. V lost 5 bases and J 5 bases, leaving 10 bases between the germline ends. Germline V lookup: CDR1 GTSNPN, CDR2 SVGIG (reference sequence). CDR3 loop: CAWGQGHNEQFF. In nucleotides, the CDR3 is TGTGCCTGGGGCCAAGGGCACAATGAGCAGTTCTTC. Together with reference TRBV30 and TRBJ2-1, the CDR3 gives the full variable domain: SQTIHQWPATLVQPVGSPLSLECTVEGTSNPNLYWYRQAAGRGLQLLFYSVGIGQISSEVPQNLSASRPQDRQFILSSKKLLLSDSGFYLCAWGQGHNEQFFGPGTRLTVL.

This rearrangement joins TRBV30 to TRBJ1-3; maybe TRBD1 (5 bases). This CDR3 comprises 12 residues. V lost 5 bases, J lost 0 bases, and 5 bases lay in between. Per germline, CDR1 GTSNPN and CDR2 SVGIG (reference sequence). The CDR3 sequence is CAWQGSGNTIYF. CDR3 coding DNA: TGTGCCTGGCAGGGCTCTGGAAACACCATATATTTT. Full variable domain (missing parts from reference TRBV30 and TRBJ1-3): SQTIHQWPATLVQPVGSPLSLECTVEGTSNPNLYWYRQAAGRGLQLLFYSVGIGQISSEVPQNLSASRPQDRQFILSSKKLLLSDSGFYLCAWQGSGNTIYFGEGSWLTVV.

The chain uses TRBV7-8 and TRBJ2-1, with TRBD1 matching over 8 bases. The CDR3 loop spans 13 amino acids. Per germline, CDR1 SGHVS and CDR2 FQNEAQ. Trimming took 6 bases from V and 6 from J; bases not matched to a gene: 4. CDR3 protein: CASSRDRGNEQFF. CDR3 DNA sequence: TGTGCCAGCAGTCGAGACAGGGGCAATGAGCAGTTCTTC.

The J gene is TRBJ2-1, the V gene TRBV7-8, with D perhaps matching TRBD2 (6 bases). V was clipped by 5 bases and J by 7 bases, with 21 bases between them. The V gene's germline CDR1 is SGHVS and CDR2 FQNEAQ. The CDR3 is made up of 16 amino acids. DNA for the CDR3: TGTGCCAGCAGCCAAACCCGGCGGGCTAGCGTAAATGAGCAGTTCTTC. It encodes CASSQTRRASVNEQFF.

The genes are TRBV5-6 and TRBJ2-5; 9 nucleotides agree with TRBD1. Germline assignment: CDR1 SGHDT and CDR2 YYEEEE. The CDR3 is made up of 13 amino acids. V was pared by 6 bases and J by 7 bases, with 7 bases of the junction left unmatched. The CDR3 sequence is CASTRDRASTQYF. The CDR3 DNA follows: TGTGCCAGCACCCGGGACAGGGCCTCGACCCAGTACTTC.

This clone was counted a single time. The chain uses TRBV5-4 and TRBJ2-5; no definite D call. The CDR3 is 15 residues long. V was shortened by 0 bases and J by 2 bases, with 11 bases between the two germline ends. Per the germline V gene, CDR1 is SGHNT and CDR2 is YYREEE (reference sequence). The DNA of the CDR3 is TGTGCCAGCAGCTTGGGTGGCAGTCCTCAAGAGACCCAGTACTTC. Translated, it gives CASSLGGSPQETQYF.

The V gene is TRBV6-5, the J gene TRBJ2-1; maybe TRBD1 (5 bases). The CDR3 sequence is 14 residues long. In germline, CDR1 is MNHEY, CDR2 SVGAGI. V lost 5 bases, J lost 2 bases, and 10 bases lay in between. CDR3 protein: CASSTQGAYNEQFF. DNA of the CDR3: TGTGCCAGCAGTACCCAAGGGGCCTACAATGAGCAGTTCTTC.

The chain employs TRBV10-3 and TRBJ2-5; D is possibly TRBD1 or TRBD2 (6 bases each). Trimming cost V 6 bases and J 5 bases, with 16 bases left between them. This CDR3 spans 14 amino acids. Germline assignment: CDR1 ENHRY and CDR2 SYGVKD. The CDR3 sequence is CAIRRGAGEETQYF. DNA of the CDR3: TGTGCCATCAGAAGGGGGGCAGGGGAGGAGACCCAGTACTTC.

This clone was seen once. This chain connects TRBV7-9 to TRBJ2-1; D unclear. The length of the CDR3 is 14 residues. The ends were cut back, 5 bases at V and 6 bases at J, with 14 bases in the middle. The V gene's germline CDR1 is SEHNR and CDR2 FQNEAQ (reference sequence). CDR3 coding DNA: TGTGCCAGCAGCCTCAACCTAGTATCCAATGAGCAGTTCTTC. It specifies CASSLNLVSNEQFF.

V and J are TRBV19 and TRBJ1-2; D is unresolved. Germline CDR1 is LNHDA and CDR2 is SQIVND (reference sequence). V was clipped by 3 bases and J by 5 bases, with 7 bases between them. This CDR3 has 12 amino acids. The CDR3 spells CASSIGPYGYTF. CDR3 coding DNA: TGTGCCAGTAGTATTGGACCTTATGGCTACACCTTC.

The chain recombines TRBV27 with TRBJ2-7; the match to TRBD2 covers 8 bases. CDR3 length: 15 residues. Germline assignment: CDR1 MNHEY and CDR2 SMNVEV (reference sequence). Trimming at V came to 2 bases and at J to 1 base, leaving 4 bases not matched to a gene. CDR3 amino acids: CASSLGSGISYEQYF. The CDR3, as DNA: TGTGCCAGCAGTTTAGGTAGCGGGATTTCCTACGAGCAGTACTTC.

The genes are TRBV28 and TRBJ2-7; D is possibly TRBD1 (7 bases). V was cut by 1 base and J by 5 bases, with 12 bases left in between. Germline CDR1 MDHEN, CDR2 SYDVKM. The CDR3 length is 14 residues. This CDR3 reads CASSLLAGGHEQYF. CDR3 bases: TGTGCCAGCAGTTTATTGGCAGGGGGGCACGAGCAGTACTTC.

V and J are TRBV11-1 and TRBJ2-7; 10 bases line up with TRBD2. The germline gives CDR1 SGHAT, CDR2 FQDESV (reference sequence). V shed 5 bases and J 0 bases; nucleotides not matched to a gene: 7. This CDR3 is 16 amino acids long. Here the CDR3 DNA reads TGTGCCAGCAGCCGCTTGGTAGCGGGAGGCTCCTACGAGCAGTACTTC. This gives the protein CASSRLVAGGSYEQYF.

The chain is built from TRBV13 and TRBJ1-1; D not resolved. Germline CDR1 reads PRHDT; CDR2 reads FYEKMQ (reference sequence). This CDR3 contains 13 residues. V lost 3 bases to trimming and J lost 5 bases, with 10 bases between them. The CDR3 protein is CASSFEWRTEAFF. In DNA form, the CDR3 reads TGTGCCAGCAGCTTCGAGTGGCGAACTGAAGCTTTCTTT. Supplemented by reference TRBV13 and TRBJ1-1, the full variable domain reads AAGVIQSPRHLIKEKRETATLKCYPIPRHDTVYWYQQGPGQDPQFLISFYEKMQSDKGSIPDRFSAQQFSDYHSELNMSSLELGDSALYFCASSFEWRTEAFFGQGTRLTVV.

The rearrangement joins TRBV9 to TRBJ2-1; D possibly corresponds to TRBD2 (7 bases). This CDR3 has 14 residues. The V and J ends lost 2 bases and 5 bases respectively, with 11 bases between them. The germline gives CDR1 SGDLS, CDR2 YYNGEE. The CDR3 is CASSVGGRDNEQFF. CDR3 nucleotides: TGTGCCAGCAGCGTCGGGGGGCGAGACAATGAGCAGTTCTTC.

The chain combines TRBV25-1 with TRBJ1-2, with D perhaps TRBD1 (5 bases). Germline assignment: CDR1 MGHDK and CDR2 SYGVNS. V was shortened by 4 bases and J by 4 bases, with 16 bases between the two germline ends. The CDR3 length is 15 residues. The CDR3 DNA reads TGTGCCAGCAGTGCTGGGCAGGGCGGTACCTATGGCTACACCTTC. Amino acid sequence: CASSAGQGGTYGYTF.

V and J are TRBV4-1 and TRBJ2-1, with TRBD2 matching 8 bases. V shed 4 bases and J 6 bases; nucleotides not matched to a gene: 11. This CDR3 has 16 residues. Per germline, CDR1 MGHRA and CDR2 YSYEKL. The CDR3 protein is CASSRILREGLNEQFF. The CDR3 nucleotides are TGCGCCAGCAGCCGAATCCTTCGGGAGGGCCTCAATGAGCAGTTCTTC.

V gene TRBV5-1 combines with J gene TRBJ2-7; D unclear. CDR1 is SGHRS, CDR2 YFSETQ, per germline. V lost 0 bases and J 5 bases, leaving 15 bases between the germline ends. This CDR3 comprises 15 residues. CDR3 amino acids: CASSLDGAPPDEQYF. The CDR3, as DNA: TGCGCCAGCAGCTTGGATGGAGCCCCCCCAGACGAGCAGTACTTC.

This sequence joins TRBV14 and TRBJ2-7; a weak D match, TRBD1 (5 bases). The CDR3 spans 13 residues. Per germline, CDR1 SGHDN and CDR2 FVKESK. Trimming stripped 2 bases from V and 0 bases from J, with 5 bases between. The CDR3 reads CASSQQGSYEQYF. CDR3 DNA sequence: TGTGCCAGCAGCCAACAGGGCTCCTACGAGCAGTACTTC.

The V gene is TRBV5-1, the J gene TRBJ2-1; no clear D. CDR3 length: 13 amino acids. The V end was cut by 0 bases, the J end by 3 bases, with 4 bases between. Germline V CDR1 and CDR2: SGHRS, YFSETQ. The DNA for the CDR3 is TGCGCCAGCAGCTTGGGAAGCTACAATGAGCAGTTCTTC. Translated: CASSLGSYNEQFF. The variable domain in full, completed from reference TRBV5-1 and TRBJ2-1, reads KAGVTQTPRYLIKTRGQQVTLSCSPISGHRSVSWYQQTPGQGLQFLFEYFSETQRNKGNFPGRFSGRQFSNSRSEMNVSTLELGDSALYLCASSLGSYNEQFFGPGTRLTVL.

In DNA form, the CDR3 reads TGCGCCAGCAGCCCTGTAGCGGTGAGCTCCTACGAGCAGTACTTC. Translated: CASSPVAVSSYEQYF. V gene TRBV4-1 combines with J gene TRBJ2-7, with D possibly TRBD2 on 6 matching bases. This CDR3 comprises 15 residues. Germline V lookup: CDR1 MGHRA, CDR2 YSYEKL. Trimming took 4 bases from V and 0 from J, leaving 13 bases between them.

The chain uses TRBV21-1 and TRBJ2-3; TRBD2, the D gene given by the table, was not confirmed from the DNA. TRBV21-1 is a pseudogene locus. This CDR3 region has 13 residues. The CDR3 sequence is CAPGGYSTDTQYF. In DNA form, the CDR3 reads TGCGCCCCCGGCGGATACAGCACAGATACGCAGTATTTT.

This chain uses TRBV5-1 with TRBJ1-4, with TRBD1 matching 10 bases. The CDR3 is 18 amino acids. Germline V CDR1 and CDR2: SGHRS, YFSETQ. The V and J ends lost 0 bases and 7 bases, in that order; junction bases with no gene match: 12. The CDR3 reads CASSLGRDRGSLPEKLFF. CDR3 sequence (DNA): TGCGCCAGCAGCTTGGGACGGGACAGGGGCTCCCTTCCTGAAAAACTGTTTTTT.